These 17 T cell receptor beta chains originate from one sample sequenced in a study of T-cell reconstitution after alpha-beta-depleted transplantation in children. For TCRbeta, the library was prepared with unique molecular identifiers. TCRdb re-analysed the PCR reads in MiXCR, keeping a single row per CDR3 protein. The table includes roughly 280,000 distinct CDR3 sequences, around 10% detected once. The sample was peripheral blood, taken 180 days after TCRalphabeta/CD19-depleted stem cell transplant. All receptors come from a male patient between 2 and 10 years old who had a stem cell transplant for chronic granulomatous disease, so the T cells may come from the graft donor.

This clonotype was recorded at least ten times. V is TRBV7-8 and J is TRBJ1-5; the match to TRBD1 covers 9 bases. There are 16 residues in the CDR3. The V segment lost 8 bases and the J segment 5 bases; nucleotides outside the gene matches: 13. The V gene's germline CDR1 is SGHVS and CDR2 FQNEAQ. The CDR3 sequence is CASPYRDRVRDQPQHF. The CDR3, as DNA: TGTGCCAGCCCCTACCGGGACAGGGTAAGGGATCAGCCCCAGCATTTT. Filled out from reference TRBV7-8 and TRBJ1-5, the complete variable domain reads GAGVSQSPRYKVAKRGQDVALRCDPISGHVSLFWYQQALGQGPEFLTYFQNEAQLDKSGLPSDRFFAERPEGSVSTLKIQRTQQEDSAVYLCASPYRDRVRDQPQHFGDGTRLSIL.

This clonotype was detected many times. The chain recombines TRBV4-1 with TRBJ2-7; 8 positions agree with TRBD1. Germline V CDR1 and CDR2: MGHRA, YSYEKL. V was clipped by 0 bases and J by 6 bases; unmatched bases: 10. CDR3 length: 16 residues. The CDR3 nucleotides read TGCGCCAGCAGCCAAGATTCGGGACAGGCCAATCTCGAGCAGTACTTC. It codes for CASSQDSGQANLEQYF.

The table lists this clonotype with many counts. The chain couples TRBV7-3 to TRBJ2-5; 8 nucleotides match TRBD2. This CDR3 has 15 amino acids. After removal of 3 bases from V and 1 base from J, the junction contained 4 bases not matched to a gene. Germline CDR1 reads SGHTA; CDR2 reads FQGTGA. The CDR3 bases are TGTGCCAGCAGCTTGCTAGCGGGTCTCCAAGAGACCCAGTACTTC. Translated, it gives CASSLLAGLQETQYF.

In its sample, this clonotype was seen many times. CDR3 amino acids: CSARERTGWLRETEAFF. CDR3 DNA sequence: TGCAGTGCTAGAGAGCGGACAGGGTGGCTCCGAGAGACTGAAGCTTTCTTT. V is TRBV20-1 and J is TRBJ1-1; 8 nucleotides agree with TRBD1. The CDR3 contains 17 residues. The J segment lost 5 bases and the V segment lost 0 bases, leaving 14 bases of the junction unmatched. Germline-derived CDR1 and CDR2 are DFQATT and SNEGSKA (reference sequence).

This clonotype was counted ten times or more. The CDR3, as DNA: TGTGCCAGCAGTCTCCCGGGGACAGGGGGCGAGACCCAGTACTTC. It yields the protein CASSLPGTGGETQYF. The rearrangement links TRBV28 to TRBJ2-5, with 12 bases matching TRBD1. Germline V gene lookup returns CDR1 MDHEN and CDR2 SYDVKM. This CDR3 has 15 amino acids. V lost 5 bases and J lost 5; bases outside the gene matches: 6.

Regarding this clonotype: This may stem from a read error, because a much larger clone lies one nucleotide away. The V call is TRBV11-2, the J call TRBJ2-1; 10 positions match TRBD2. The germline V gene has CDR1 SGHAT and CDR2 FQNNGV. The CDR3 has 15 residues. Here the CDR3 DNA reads TGTGCCAGCAGCCACGGGCTAGCGGGGGTCGGTGAGCAGTCCTTC. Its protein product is CASSHGLAGVGEQSF.

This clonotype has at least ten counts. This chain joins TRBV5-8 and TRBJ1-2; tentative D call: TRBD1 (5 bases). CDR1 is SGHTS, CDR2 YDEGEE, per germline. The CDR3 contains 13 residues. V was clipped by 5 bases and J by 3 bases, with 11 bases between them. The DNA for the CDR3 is TGTGCCAGCAGTTTTAAGGGGTACTATGGCTACACCTTC. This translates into CASSFKGYYGYTF.

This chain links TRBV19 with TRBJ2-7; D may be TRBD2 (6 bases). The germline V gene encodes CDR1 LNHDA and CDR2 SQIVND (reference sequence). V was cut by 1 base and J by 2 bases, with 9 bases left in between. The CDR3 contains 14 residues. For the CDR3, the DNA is TGTGCCAGTAGTATAGCTACGGGGGCCTACGAGCAGTACTTC. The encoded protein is CASSIATGAYEQYF.

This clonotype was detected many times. This CDR3 is CASSQGGSGTPNSPLHF. The DNA for the CDR3 is TGCGCCAGCAGCCAAGGCGGTTCCGGGACTCCTAATTCACCCCTCCACTTT. The V and J genes are TRBV4-3 and TRBJ1-6; perhaps TRBD1 as D (5 bases). The V gene lost 1 base and the J gene lost 6 bases, with 16 bases spanning the gap. The CDR3 is made up of 17 amino acids. CDR1 is LGHNA, CDR2 YSLEER, per germline.

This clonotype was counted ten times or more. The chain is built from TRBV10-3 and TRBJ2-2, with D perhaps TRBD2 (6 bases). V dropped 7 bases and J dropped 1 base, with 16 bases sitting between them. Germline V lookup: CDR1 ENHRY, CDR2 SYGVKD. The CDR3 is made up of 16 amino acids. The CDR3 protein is CAIKGLSGENTGELFF. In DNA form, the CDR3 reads TGTGCCATCAAGGGACTGTCGGGGGAGAACACCGGGGAGCTGTTTTTT.

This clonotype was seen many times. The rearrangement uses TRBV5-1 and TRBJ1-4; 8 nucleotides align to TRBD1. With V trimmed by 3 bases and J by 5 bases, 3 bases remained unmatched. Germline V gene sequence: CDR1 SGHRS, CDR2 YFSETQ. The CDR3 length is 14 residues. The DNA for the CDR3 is TGCGCCAGCAGCTCGGGACAGGCAAATGAAAAACTGTTTTTT. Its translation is CASSSGQANEKLFF. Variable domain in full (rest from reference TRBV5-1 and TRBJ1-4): KAGVTQTPRYLIKTRGQQVTLSCSPISGHRSVSWYQQTPGQGLQFLFEYFSETQRNKGNFPGRFSGRQFSNSRSEMNVSTLELGDSALYLCASSSGQANEKLFFGSGTQLSVL.

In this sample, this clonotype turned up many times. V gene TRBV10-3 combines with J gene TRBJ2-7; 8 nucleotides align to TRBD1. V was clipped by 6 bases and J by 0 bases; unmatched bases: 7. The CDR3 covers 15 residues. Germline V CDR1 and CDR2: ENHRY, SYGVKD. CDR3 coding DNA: TGTGCCATCAGGCGGACAGGGTCGGCCTCCTACGAGCAGTACTTC. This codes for CAIRRTGSASYEQYF.

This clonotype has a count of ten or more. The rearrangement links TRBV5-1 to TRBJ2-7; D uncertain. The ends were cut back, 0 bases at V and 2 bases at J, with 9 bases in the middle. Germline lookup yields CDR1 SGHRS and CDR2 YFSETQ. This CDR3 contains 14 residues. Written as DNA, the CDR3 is TGCGCCAGCAGCTTGGTTCCTCCAGCCTACGAGCAGTACTTC. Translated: CASSLVPPAYEQYF.

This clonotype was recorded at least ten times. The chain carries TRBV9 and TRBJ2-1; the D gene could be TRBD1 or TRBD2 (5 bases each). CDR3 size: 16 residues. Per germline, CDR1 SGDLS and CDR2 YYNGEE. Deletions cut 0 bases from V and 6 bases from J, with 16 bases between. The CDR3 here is CASSVAGTSGTNEQFF. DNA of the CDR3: TGTGCCAGCAGCGTAGCTGGTACCAGTGGGACCAATGAGCAGTTCTTC. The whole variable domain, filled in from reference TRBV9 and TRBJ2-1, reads DSGVTQTPKHLITATGQRVTLRCSPRSGDLSVYWYQQSLDQGLQFLIQYYNGEERAKGNILERFSAQQFPDLHSELNLSSLELGDSALYFCASSVAGTSGTNEQFFGPGTRLTVL.

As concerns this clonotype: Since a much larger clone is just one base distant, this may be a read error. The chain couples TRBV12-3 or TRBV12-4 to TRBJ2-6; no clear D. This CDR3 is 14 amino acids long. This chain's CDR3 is CSSTKPLGANVLTF. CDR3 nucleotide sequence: TGTTCCAGCACCAAACCCCTAGGGGCCAACGTCCTGACTTTC.

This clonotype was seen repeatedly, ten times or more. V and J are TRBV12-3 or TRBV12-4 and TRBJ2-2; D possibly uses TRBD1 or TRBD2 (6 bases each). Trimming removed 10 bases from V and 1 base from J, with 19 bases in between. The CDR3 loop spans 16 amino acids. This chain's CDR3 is CAIRRGAGMNTGELFF. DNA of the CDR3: TGTGCCATCCGGAGGGGGGCGGGAATGAACACCGGGGAGCTGTTTTTT.

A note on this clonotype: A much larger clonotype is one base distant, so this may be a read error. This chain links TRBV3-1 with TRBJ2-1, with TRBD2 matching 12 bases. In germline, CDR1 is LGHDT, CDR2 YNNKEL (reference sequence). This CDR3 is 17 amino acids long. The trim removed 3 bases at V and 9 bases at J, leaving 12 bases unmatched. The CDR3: CASSHRLAGEFCFEQFF. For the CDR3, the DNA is TGTGCCAGCAGCCATCGACTAGCGGGAGAATTCTGTTTTGAGCAGTTCTTC.